The following is a T cell receptor (beta chain) sequence with its context. The CDR3 is 14 amino acids. Germline CDR1 is DFQATT and CDR2 is SNEGSKA (reference sequence). Trimming shortened V by 3 bases and J by 5 bases, and 16 bases separated the two germline ends. The data are from a study of blood T cell repertoires in COVID-19. Study at large: COVID-19 samples from acute and convalescent phases originated in the United States, Italy and Spain.

Measured with immunoSEQ multiplex PCR; TCRdb has only the in-frame clones, and not every one. The sample yields a few hundred thousand clones, about nine tenths seen once. Cohorts were based on clinical histories the participants reported. Individuals in the exposed group had encountered a COVID-19 case within 2 weeks preceding study entry. This sequence was found in a woman in her 30s who had been exposed to COVID-19. V and J are TRBV20-1 and TRBJ2-5; no definite D call. The sequenced sample consisted of PBMCs or T cells enriched from blood (not recorded which). The CDR3 region is CSASNARPGETQYF. The CDR3 DNA is TGCAGTGCTAGTAATGCACGCCCCGGGGAGACCCAGTACTTC.